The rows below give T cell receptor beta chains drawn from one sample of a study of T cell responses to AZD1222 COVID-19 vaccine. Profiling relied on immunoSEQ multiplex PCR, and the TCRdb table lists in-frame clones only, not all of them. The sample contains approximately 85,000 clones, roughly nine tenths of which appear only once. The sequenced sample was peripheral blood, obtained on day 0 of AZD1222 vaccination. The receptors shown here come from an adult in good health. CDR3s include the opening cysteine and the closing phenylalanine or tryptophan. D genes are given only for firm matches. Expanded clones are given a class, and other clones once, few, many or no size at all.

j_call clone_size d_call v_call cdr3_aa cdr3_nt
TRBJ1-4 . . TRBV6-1 CATPRSDNEKLFF TGTGCCACCCCCCGATCCGATAATGAAAAACTGTTTTTT
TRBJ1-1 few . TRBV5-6 CASSLGGTVRAFF TGTGCCAGCAGCTTAGGGGGGACTGTAAGAGCTTTCTTT
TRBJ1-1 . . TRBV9 CASSVGAGQGEAFF TGTGCCAGCAGCGTAGGGGCGGGGCAGGGGGAAGCTTTCTTT
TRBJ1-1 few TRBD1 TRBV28 CASSTQTGALNTEAFF TGTGCCAGCAGTACCCAAACAGGGGCATTGAACACTGAAGCTTTCTTT
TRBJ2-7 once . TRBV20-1 CSAHSYEQYF TGCAGTGCCCACAGTTACGAGCAGTACTTC
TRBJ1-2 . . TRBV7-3 CASSPTGGGGGYTF TGTGCCAGCAGCCCCACGGGAGGGGGTGGTGGCTACACCTTC
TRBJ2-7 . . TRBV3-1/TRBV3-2 CASSSQGFILVWVLHTPYEQYF TGTGCCAGCAGCTCACAAGGTTTCATCTTGGTTTGGGTCCTCCATACGCCCTACGAGCAGTACTTC
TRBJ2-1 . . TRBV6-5 CASSYGDEQFF TGTGCCAGCAGTTACGGCGATGAGCAGTTCTTC
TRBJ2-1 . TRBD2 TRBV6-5 CASSYLTSGNEQFF TGTGCCAGCAGTTATCTTACTAGCGGGAATGAGCAGTTCTTC
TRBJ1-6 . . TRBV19 CASRPSGGLNSPLHF TGTGCCAGTAGACCTTCGGGTGGGCTTAATTCACCCCTCCACTTT
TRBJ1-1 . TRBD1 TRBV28 CASRGTGRTEAFF TGTGCCAGCAGGGGGACAGGGAGGACTGAAGCTTTCTTT
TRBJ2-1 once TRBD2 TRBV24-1 CATMGAGLAGNEQFF TGTGCCACGATGGGGGCCGGGCTAGCGGGCAATGAGCAGTTCTTC
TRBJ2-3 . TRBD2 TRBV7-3 CASSLTSGRGVTDTQYF TGTGCCAGCAGCTTAACGTCCGGGCGGGGGGTCACAGATACGCAGTATTTT
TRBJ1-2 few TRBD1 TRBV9 CASSVEQGRGGYTF TGTGCCAGCAGCGTAGAACAGGGGAGGGGTGGCTACACCTTC
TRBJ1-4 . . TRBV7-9 CASSLALGGSGEKLFF TGTGCCAGCAGCTTAGCGTTGGGGGGCTCAGGTGAAAAACTGTTTTTT
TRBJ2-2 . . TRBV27 CASSFRLPTGELFF TGTGCCAGCAGTTTTCGTCTGCCCACCGGGGAGCTGTTTTTT
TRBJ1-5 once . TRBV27 CASSLSVWDQPQHF TGTGCCAGCAGTTTAAGCGTGTGGGACCAGCCCCAGCATTTT
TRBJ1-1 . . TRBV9 CASSVGPTNTEAFF TGTGCCAGCAGCGTAGGTCCGACGAACACTGAAGCTTTCTTT
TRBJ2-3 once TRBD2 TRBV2 CASSPRGTTSVGTDTQYF TGTGCCAGCAGTCCCCGAGGGACGACTAGCGTAGGCACAGATACGCAGTATTTT
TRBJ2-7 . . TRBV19 CASSSRDRASYEQYF TGTGCCAGTAGTAGCCGGGACCGCGCCTCCTACGAGCAGTACTTC
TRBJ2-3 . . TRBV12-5 CASGNTDRTTDTQYF TGTGCTAGTGGTAATACGGACAGAACCACAGATACGCAGTATTTT
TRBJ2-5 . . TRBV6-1 CASSARSYGNQETQYF TGTGCCAGCAGTGCCCGGTCGTACGGGAACCAAGAGACCCAGTACTTC
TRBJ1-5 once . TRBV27 CASKGGNQPQHF TGTGCCAGCAAAGGGGGCAATCAGCCCCAGCATTTT
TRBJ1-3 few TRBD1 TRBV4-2 CASSHDSTGAGNTIYF TGTGCCAGCAGCCATGATTCAACAGGGGCTGGAAACACCATATATTTT
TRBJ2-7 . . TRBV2 CASSEVGYEQYF TGTGCCAGCAGTGAAGTGGGGTACGAGCAGTACTTC
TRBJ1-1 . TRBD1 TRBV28 CASSLGVMGTVRVGEAFF TGTGCCAGCAGTTTAGGGGTGATGGGGACAGTGAGGGTAGGTGAAGCTTTCTTT
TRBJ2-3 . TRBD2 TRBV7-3 CASSLRLAGGFTDTQYF TGTGCCAGCAGCTTAAGACTAGCGGGGGGATTCACAGATACGCAGTATTTT
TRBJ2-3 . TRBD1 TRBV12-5 CASGEGARGLDTQYF TGTGCTAGTGGTGAGGGGGCTAGGGGGCTAGATACGCAGTATTTT
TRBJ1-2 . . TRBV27 CASSFKGHYGYTF TGTGCCAGCAGTTTTAAGGGGCACTATGGCTACACCTTC
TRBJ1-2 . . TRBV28 CASQVPGEGSYGYTF TGTGCCAGCCAGGTCCCCGGGGAGGGATCCTATGGCTACACCTTC
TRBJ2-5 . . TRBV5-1 CASSLAGGQETQYF TGCGCCAGCAGCTTGGCCGGCGGGCAAGAGACCCAGTACTTC
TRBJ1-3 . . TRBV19 CASWTRLSSGNTIYF TGTGCCAGCTGGACGCGTCTGAGCTCTGGAAACACCATATATTTT
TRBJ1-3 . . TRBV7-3 CASSERAGGEDTIYF TGTGCCAGCAGCGAAAGGGCAGGCGGGGAAGACACCATATATTTT
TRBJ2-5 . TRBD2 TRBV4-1 CASSTGLEGTQYF TGCGCCAGCAGCACTGGACTAGAGGGGACCCAGTACTTC
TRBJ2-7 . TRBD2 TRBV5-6 CASSLYASGSYEQYF TGTGCCAGCAGCTTGTATGCTAGCGGATCCTACGAGCAGTACTTC
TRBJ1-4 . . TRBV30 CAWSSGTNEKLFF TGTGCCTGGAGTTCGGGAACTAATGAAAAACTGTTTTTT
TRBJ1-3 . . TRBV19 CASMAGTGNTIYF TGTGCCAGTATGGCGGGAACTGGAAACACCATATATTTT
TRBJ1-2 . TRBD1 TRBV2 CASSEWTGLYGYTF TGTGCCAGCAGTGAATGGACAGGGCTCTATGGCTACACCTTC
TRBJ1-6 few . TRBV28 CASSYRTKGDSPLHF TGTGCCAGCAGTTATAGGACAAAGGGGGATTCACCCCTCCACTTT
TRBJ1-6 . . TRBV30 CAWWAWNSPLHF TGTGCCTGGTGGGCATGGAATTCACCCCTCCACTTT
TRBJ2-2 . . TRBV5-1 CASSLRGSNTGELFF TGCGCCAGCAGCTTGCGGGGGTCGAACACCGGGGAGCTGTTTTTT
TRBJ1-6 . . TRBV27 CASRPEAGAYNSPLHF TGTGCCAGCAGGCCAGAGGCCGGCGCCTATAATTCACCCCTCCACTTT
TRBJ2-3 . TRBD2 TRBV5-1 CASSLYPLAGGTDTQYF TGCGCCAGCAGCTTGTATCCACTAGCGGGTGGCACAGATACGCAGTATTTT
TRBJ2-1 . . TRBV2 CASSKNSGSYNEQFF TGTGCCAGCAGCAAGAACAGTGGCTCCTACAATGAGCAGTTCTTC
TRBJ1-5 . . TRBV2 CASSRSTGSSNQPQHF TGTGCCAGCAGCCGAAGTACAGGATCTAGCAATCAGCCCCAGCATTTT
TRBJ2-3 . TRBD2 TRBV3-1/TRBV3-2 CASSPQSRLAGARTDTQYF TGTGCCAGCAGCCCCCAATCCCGACTAGCGGGGGCCCGCACAGATACGCAGTATTTT